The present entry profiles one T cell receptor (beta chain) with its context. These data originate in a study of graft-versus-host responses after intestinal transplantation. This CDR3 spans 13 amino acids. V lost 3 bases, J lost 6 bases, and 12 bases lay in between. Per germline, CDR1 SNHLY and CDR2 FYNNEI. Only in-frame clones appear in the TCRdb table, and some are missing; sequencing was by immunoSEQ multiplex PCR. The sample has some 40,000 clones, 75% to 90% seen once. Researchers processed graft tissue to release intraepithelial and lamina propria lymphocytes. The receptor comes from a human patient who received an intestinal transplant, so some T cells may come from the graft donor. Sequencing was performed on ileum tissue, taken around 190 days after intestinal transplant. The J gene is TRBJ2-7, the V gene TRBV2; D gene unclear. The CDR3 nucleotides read TGTGCCAGCAGTGACGAGCGCTCAGTCGAGCAGTACTTC. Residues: CASSDERSVEQYF.